The 8 T cell receptor beta chains below come from one sample, sequenced in a study of shared clonotypes between healthy human individuals. Libraries were prepared by immunoSEQ multiplex PCR; TCRdb keeps only in-frame clonotypes and omits some of them. The sample carries 2,100,000 or so clones, roughly 95% recorded once. Sequencing used naive CD4+ T cells sorted from blood. Subset noted: CD45RA+ positively selected. All receptors come from a young man in good health.

This chain connects TRBV2 to TRBJ1-5; D remains unclear. Germline lookup yields CDR1 SNHLY and CDR2 FYNNEI. The CDR3 has 15 residues. Trimming cost V 7 bases and J 0 bases, with 13 bases left between them. The CDR3: CASIPGRGSNQPQHF. CDR3 coding DNA: TGTGCCAGCATTCCCGGCCGGGGTAGCAATCAGCCCCAGCATTTT.

This clone has a single count. This chain uses TRBV5-1 with TRBJ1-1; D is unresolved. Trimming shortened V by 5 bases and J by 0 bases, and 14 bases separated the two germline ends. The CDR3 is 15 residues long. Germline V gives CDR1 SGHRS, CDR2 YFSETQ. CDR3 loop: CASREDTSMNTEAFF. The CDR3 nucleotides read TGCGCCAGCAGGGAAGACACAAGTATGAACACTGAAGCTTTCTTT.

Only one count was recorded for this clone. The gene calls are TRBV5-1 and TRBJ1-1; 9 bases line up with TRBD1. Germline V gene data show CDR1 as SGHRS and CDR2 as YFSETQ. The CDR3 covers 13 residues. Unmatched junction bases numbered 6, after V lost 4 bases and J lost 8 bases. The CDR3 is CASSDAGTGEAFF. The DNA of the CDR3 is TGCGCCAGCAGCGACGCCGGGACAGGGGAAGCTTTCTTT.

This chain connects TRBV6-1 to TRBJ1-1; D gene uncertain. The germline V gene encodes CDR1 MNHNS and CDR2 SASEGT. CDR3 length equals 13 residues. Trimming left V 4 bases short and J 0 bases short, with 6 bases between. The chain's CDR3 is CASSASLNTEAFF. For the CDR3, the DNA is TGTGCCAGCAGTGCCTCCCTGAACACTGAAGCTTTCTTT.

The chain couples TRBV28 to TRBJ2-2, with 10 bases matching TRBD1. This CDR3 comprises 17 residues. V lost 5 bases and J lost 5; bases outside the gene matches: 11. The V gene's germline CDR1 is MDHEN and CDR2 SYDVKM. The CDR3, as DNA: TGTGCCAGCAGTGACCCCGGGACAGGGGTGAATACCGGGGAGCTGTTTTTT. Its protein is CASSDPGTGVNTGELFF.

The chain employs TRBV10-2 and TRBJ1-1, with a weak D call TRBD1 (5 bases). V was shortened by 4 bases and J by 10 bases, with 13 bases between the two germline ends. Per the germline V gene, CDR1 is WSHSY and CDR2 is SAAADI. The CDR3 covers 12 residues. CDR3 loop: CASSGTGQVAFF. CDR3 DNA: TGCGCCAGCAGTGGAACAGGCCAAGTAGCTTTCTTT.

The V gene is TRBV5-1, the J gene TRBJ2-1; D may be TRBD2 (6 bases). V lost 2 bases and J lost 7, with 10 bases in between. Germline V gives CDR1 SGHRS, CDR2 YFSETQ. The CDR3 sequence is 13 residues long. The CDR3 DNA follows: TGCGCCAGCAGCTTCTCCGCGGGGAATGAGCAGTTCTTC. Its translation: CASSFSAGNEQFF.

The chain carries TRBV6-5 and TRBJ2-5; 7 bases fit TRBD2. The germline V gene has CDR1 MNHEY and CDR2 SVGAGI. CDR3 length: 15 residues. Trimming removed 8 bases from V and 0 bases from J; junction bases left unmatched: 9. The CDR3 loop reads CASRAGVTYQETQYF. The DNA for the CDR3 is TGTGCCAGCCGCGCGGGAGTAACTTACCAAGAGACCCAGTACTTC.